Included here is one TCR beta chain sequence, with context. The antigen is unknown. The sample is drawn from a study of OX40 agonist ivuxolimab in advanced cancers. Study at large: Dose-escalation patients suffered from hepatocellular carcinoma, melanoma, renal cell or head and neck cancer.

Assay: immunoSEQ multiplex PCR; the TCRdb copy retains only in-frame clones and omits some. The top ten hold approximately 6.8% of the sample, which has 55,000 to 65,000 clones, around 77% seen once. This CDR3 contains 14 residues. Germline CDR1 is SGHTA and CDR2 is FQGNSA. V shed 2 bases and J shed 6 bases, with 8 bases lying between them. Study outcomes and limitations: Both CD4+ and CD8+ T cell populations in blood had undergone clonal expansion by week 6 at 0.1 to 3.0 mg/kg.

The chain employs TRBV7-2 and TRBJ1-6; tentatively, D is TRBD1 (6 bases). The sequence was collected from an adult with an advanced solid tumor such as melanoma, head and neck, liver or kidney cancer. Sequenced material: CD4+ or CD8+ T cells sorted from blood, taken in a trial of the OX40 agonist ivuxolimab. CDR3 sequence (DNA): TGTGCCAGCAGCTTACAGGGGCCTAATTCACCCCTCCACTTT. Protein sequence: CASSLQGPNSPLHF.